This TCR beta chain comes out of a study of radiation and T cells in renal cell carcinoma. Time point noted: blood 4 weeks post-SBRT, at nephrectomy. The treatment was: 15 Gy SBRT to primary tumor, nephrectomy 4 weeks later. Nephrectomy followed 15 Gy stereotactic body radiation by 4 weeks. After SBRT, blood was collected at 2 and 4 weeks, plus baseline. This renal cell carcinoma was of the clear cell type. Study conclusions and caveats: In blood, top tumor clones expanded by 2 weeks, shrinking by 4.

With 2 bases removed from V and 4 bases from J, the gap between germline ends came to 6 bases. Per germline, CDR1 GTSNPN and CDR2 SVGIG (reference sequence). The CDR3 is 12 amino acids. As for this clone: Its antigen is as yet unknown.

Data came from immunoSEQ multiplex PCR; TCRdb stores just in-frame clones and leaves some out. The data show tens of thousands of clones, with around four fifths seen just once and about 2.4% held by the top ten. The V call is TRBV30, the J call TRBJ1-5; D is unresolved. Sequencing used blood, obtained from a patient whose treatment included radiotherapy and nephrectomy. The TCR sequence derives from a woman aged 60-75 years with renal cell carcinoma. The CDR3 sequence is CAWSLRNQPQHF. CDR3 coding DNA: TGTGCCTGGAGTCTCAGGAATCAGCCCCAGCATTTT.